The 23 T cell receptor beta chains below come from one sample, sequenced in a study of T cell responses to AZD1222 COVID-19 vaccine. TCRdb's copy holds only in-frame clones and misses some; the assay was immunoSEQ multiplex PCR. The sample includes more than 85,000 clones, 80% to 95% of them seen just once. Sequences were derived from peripheral blood, sampled on day 0 of AZD1222 vaccination. The receptors originated from an adult in good health.

This rearrangement joins TRBV5-6 to TRBJ1-5; perhaps TRBD1 as D (5 bases). The CDR3 contains 14 residues. CDR1 is SGHDT, CDR2 YYEEEE, per germline. Trimming removed 2 bases at V and 7 bases at J, with 13 bases between. CDR3 in DNA: TGTGCCAGCAGCTTTCGGGGGGTTGGGCAGCCCCAGCATTTT. Translation gives CASSFRGVGQPQHF.

This clone appeared a few times. The chain joins TRBV27 to TRBJ1-6; D ambiguous. The CDR3 extends over 14 amino acids. Germline V lookup: CDR1 MNHEY, CDR2 SMNVEV (reference sequence). Deletions cut 6 bases from V and 3 bases from J, with 9 bases between. In nucleotides, the CDR3 is TGTGCCAGCAGAATTCAGGACTATAATTCACCCCTCCACTTT. Translation gives CASRIQDYNSPLHF.

The chain employs TRBV25-1 and TRBJ2-3; possibly TRBD2 for D (6 bases). Germline V lookup: CDR1 MGHDK, CDR2 SYGVNS. The CDR3 totals 14 residues. The germline V and J ends were trimmed by 4 bases and 5 bases, with 13 bases remaining between them. The CDR3 loop reads CASSVPGEEDTQYF. The CDR3 region has the DNA TGTGCCAGCAGTGTACCCGGGGAGGAAGATACGCAGTATTTT.

The rearrangement links TRBV28 to TRBJ1-6, with a tentative D call TRBD1 (6 bases). The CDR3 spans 12 residues. From germline, CDR1 is MDHEN and CDR2 SYDVKM. The V end lost 6 bases, the J end lost 9 bases, and 9 bases lay between the germline ends. The CDR3, as DNA: TGTGCCAGCAGGGGGGCGGCTTCACCCCTCCACTTT. Amino acids: CASRGAASPLHF.

In its sample, this clone was seen once. The sample holds other DNA sequences that translate to the same CDR3. The V and J genes are TRBV5-1 and TRBJ1-1; D gene ambiguous. Trimming removed 1 base from V and 6 bases from J, with 7 bases in between. This CDR3 region has 12 residues. Germline V CDR1 and CDR2: SGHRS, YFSETQ. The DNA for the CDR3 is TGCGCCAGCAGCTTGACCGGGGCTGAAGCTTTCTTT. Protein: CASSLTGAEAFF.

This clone was picked up one time. The chain links TRBV6-1 to TRBJ1-2; TRBD1 agrees at 10 bases. Germline V gives CDR1 MNHNS, CDR2 SASEGT. V shed 0 bases and J 4 bases; nucleotides not matched to a gene: 2. The CDR3 loop spans 15 amino acids. The CDR3 DNA sequence: TGTGCCAGCAGTGAAGCAGGACAGGGGGTCTATGGCTACACCTTC. It translates to CASSEAGQGVYGYTF.

V usage is TRBV5-1 and J usage is TRBJ1-1; D gene uncertain. V was shortened by 4 bases and J by 1 base, with 8 bases between the two germline ends. This CDR3 has 13 residues. Germline CDR1 and CDR2: SGHRS and YFSETQ. This CDR3 reads CASSIDPNTEAFF. Here the CDR3 DNA reads TGCGCCAGCAGCATAGACCCGAACACTGAAGCTTTCTTT.

The chain uses TRBV5-4 and TRBJ1-1; D uncertain. CDR1 and CDR2 from the germline V gene are SGHNT and YYREEE (reference sequence). V was shortened by 0 bases and J by 5 bases, with 8 bases between the two germline ends. The CDR3 extends over 13 amino acids. The CDR3 is CASSLGMGTEAFF. The CDR3 DNA reads TGTGCCAGCAGCTTGGGGATGGGTACTGAAGCTTTCTTT. Looking up the rest from reference TRBV5-4 and TRBJ1-1 gives the full variable domain: ETGVTQSPTHLIKTRGQQVTLRCSSQSGHNTVSWYQQALGQGPQFIFQYYREEENGRGNFPPRFSGLQFPNYSSELNVNALELDDSALYLCASSLGMGTEAFFGQGTRLTVV.

V and J are TRBV24-1 and TRBJ2-1, with TRBD2 matching over 8 bases. The CDR3 runs to 14 residues. CDR1 KGHDR and CDR2 SFDVKD come from the germline V gene. Trimming removed 4 bases from V and 5 bases from J; junction bases left unmatched: 3. The CDR3 here is CATSEIAGHNEQFF. The CDR3 DNA is TGTGCCACCAGTGAGATAGCGGGGCACAATGAGCAGTTCTTC.

V is TRBV29-1 and J is TRBJ2-7, with D uncertain. Germline V gene data show CDR1 as SQVTM and CDR2 as ANQGSEA. V dropped 6 bases and J dropped 1 base, with 16 bases sitting between them. The CDR3 contains 14 residues. CDR3 sequence: CSVTGSTTSYEQYF. The CDR3 nucleotides are TGCAGCGTAACCGGGTCGACAACTTCCTACGAGCAGTACTTC.

V gene TRBV29-1 combines with J gene TRBJ2-7; TRBD1 aligns across 7 bases. From germline, CDR1 is SQVTM and CDR2 ANQGSEA. The CDR3 extends over 12 amino acids. Losses at the gene ends were 7 bases for V and 3 bases for J; bases not matched to a gene: 6. The CDR3 protein is CSALGQNYEQYF. CDR3 bases: TGCAGCGCTTTGGGACAGAACTACGAGCAGTACTTC.

The chain is built from TRBV11-2 and TRBJ1-6, with TRBD1 as a possible D gene (6 bases). From germline, CDR1 is SGHAT and CDR2 FQNNGV. V gave up 8 bases and J gave up 0 bases, with 23 bases separating them. This CDR3 is 19 amino acids long. The CDR3 protein is CASSEGGLRISSYNSPLHF. CDR3 coding DNA: TGTGCCAGCTCAGAGGGGGGCCTACGGATCAGCTCCTATAATTCACCCCTCCACTTT.

V gene TRBV6-5 combines with J gene TRBJ1-6; D gene ambiguous. Germline CDR1 reads MNHEY; CDR2 reads SVGAGI. The CDR3 covers 12 residues. The germline V and J ends were trimmed by 10 bases and 8 bases, with 12 bases remaining between them. DNA for the CDR3: TGTGCCACCAGGACGGACTATTCACCCCTCCACTTT. It translates to CATRTDYSPLHF.

CDR3: CASSELGSYNSPLHF. The CDR3, as DNA: TGTGCCAGCAGTGAATTGGGGTCCTATAATTCACCCCTCCACTTT. The chain carries TRBV6-1 and TRBJ1-6; D is ambiguous. The CDR3 is made up of 15 amino acids. With 2 bases removed from V and 1 base from J, the gap between germline ends came to 6 bases. Germline CDR1 and CDR2: MNHNS and SASEGT.

The chain employs TRBV3-1 (or the pseudogene TRBV3-2) and TRBJ1-6; tentative D call: TRBD1 (5 bases). In germline, CDR1 is LGHDT, CDR2 YNNKEL (reference sequence). This CDR3 has 16 amino acids. Trimming left V 1 base short and J 5 bases short, with 12 bases between. The chain's CDR3 is CASSQGGGANNSPLHF. The CDR3, as DNA: TGTGCCAGCAGCCAAGGAGGAGGGGCGAATAATTCACCCCTCCACTTT.

The genes are TRBV30 and TRBJ2-7, with 10 bases lining up with TRBD1. V dropped 2 bases and J dropped 6; count of bases not matched to a gene: 10. This CDR3 comprises 15 residues. Germline CDR1 and CDR2: GTSNPN and SVGIG (reference sequence). Here the CDR3 DNA reads TGTGCCTGGAGTCTTAGGGGGACAGGGGTCGGCGAGCAGTACTTC. Protein sequence: CAWSLRGTGVGEQYF.

The chain couples TRBV5-5 to TRBJ2-7; TRBD1 agrees at 11 bases. This CDR3 region has 16 residues. Germline V gene lookup returns CDR1 SGHKS and CDR2 YYEKEE (reference sequence). V shed 2 bases, J shed 5 bases, and the junction held 9 bases outside the gene matches. CDR3 residues: CASSFNFGQGAHEQYF. The CDR3 DNA reads as TGTGCCAGCAGCTTTAATTTCGGACAGGGGGCCCACGAGCAGTACTTC.

This clone was seen just once. CDR3 sequence (DNA): TGTGCCAGCAGCTTAGGGCTCCCGGGACAGGGGTTTAGTACGCAGTATTTT. It encodes CASSLGLPGQGFSTQYF. J is TRBJ2-3 and V is TRBV11-2; 10 positions match TRBD1. V gave up 1 base and J gave up 8 bases; unmatched junction bases: 12. Germline loops: CDR1 SGHAT, CDR2 FQNNGV. CDR3 length: 17 amino acids.

This clone showed up just once. The chain uses TRBV19 and TRBJ2-1; D not resolved. Deletions cut 4 bases from V and 4 bases from J, with 14 bases between. CDR3 length equals 15 residues. In germline, CDR1 is LNHDA, CDR2 SQIVND (reference sequence). CDR3 sequence: CASSRSSGGYNEQFF. The CDR3 region has the DNA TGTGCCAGTAGTAGGTCCAGTGGCGGATACAATGAGCAGTTCTTC.

This rearrangement joins TRBV3-1 (or the pseudogene TRBV3-2) to TRBJ2-7; tentatively, D is TRBD2 (7 bases). V was clipped by 10 bases and J by 0 bases, with 13 bases between them. Germline V gene lookup returns CDR1 LGHDT and CDR2 YNNKEL (reference sequence). CDR3 length: 13 residues. CDR3 loop: CATRGGSSYEQYF. As DNA, the CDR3 is TGTGCCACCAGGGGAGGGTCCTCCTACGAGCAGTACTTC.

The chain uses TRBV12-3 or TRBV12-4 and TRBJ1-2; D ambiguous. Trimming took off 1 base at V and 5 bases at J, with 5 bases between the two ends. The CDR3 has 12 amino acids. The DNA of the CDR3 is TGTGCCAGCAGTTTAGGCCTTTATGGCTACACCTTC. Amino acids: CASSLGLYGYTF.

V usage is TRBV6-4 and J usage is TRBJ2-3, with 7 bases identical to TRBD2. Germline V gene sequence: CDR1 MRHNA, CDR2 SNTAGT. The CDR3 consists of 15 residues. Germline trimming cut 2 bases from V and 4 bases from J; bases unmatched to any gene: 6. CDR3 in amino acids: CASSDGSGGADTQYF. DNA for the CDR3: TGTGCCAGCAGTGACGGAAGTGGGGGGGCAGATACGCAGTATTTT.

J is TRBJ2-7 and V is TRBV4-1, with TRBD1 matching 7 bases. Germline CDR1 is MGHRA and CDR2 is YSYEKL. J gave up 3 bases and V 4 bases, and 3 bases lay outside the gene matches. The length of the CDR3 is 13 residues. The CDR3 loop reads CASSPGQSYEQYF. In DNA form, the CDR3 reads TGCGCCAGCAGCCCGGGACAGAGCTACGAGCAGTACTTC.